Listed below are T cell receptor beta chains from one sample, sequenced in a study of blood T cells in healthy people across ages. MiXCR was run by TCRdb on the 5' RACE reads, yielding one entry per CDR3 protein. The sample records roughly 730,000 distinct CDR3 sequences, 56% being singletons. Material for sequencing was blood. These receptors came from a man aged 40-49 years in good health. Both conserved end residues are part of each CDR3. D genes are given only for firm matches. The size field is filled for only some rows; it gives once, few, many or a size class.

v_call: TRBV7-9
cdr3_length: 14
j_call: TRBJ2-6
clone_size: NA
d_call: NA
cdr3_nt: TGTGCCAGCAGCCCTAACAGTGCGGCCAACGTCCTGACTTTC
cdr3_aa: CASSPNSAANVLTF

v_call: TRBV12-3/TRBV12-4
cdr3_length: 15
j_call: TRBJ2-2
clone_size: once
d_call: NA
cdr3_nt: TGTGCCAGCAGTTTAAGTTCTGGTCCCACCGGGGAGCTGTTTTTT
cdr3_aa: CASSLSSGPTGELFF

v_call: TRBV20-1
cdr3_length: 16
j_call: TRBJ2-7
clone_size: NA
d_call: TRBD1
cdr3_nt: TGCAGTGCTAGAGTCCAGACAGGGATAAAGTCCTACGAGCAGTACTTC
cdr3_aa: CSARVQTGIKSYEQYF

v_call: TRBV6-5
cdr3_length: 14
j_call: TRBJ1-6
clone_size: few
d_call: NA
cdr3_nt: TGTGCCAGCAGTACCGGGAACTATAATTCACCCCTCCACTTT
cdr3_aa: CASSTGNYNSPLHF

v_call: TRBV6-5
cdr3_length: 18
j_call: TRBJ2-6
clone_size: few
d_call: TRBD1
cdr3_nt: TGTGCCAGCAGTCACGGGGCAGGGGGCCACTCTGGGGCCAACGTCCTGACTTTC
cdr3_aa: CASSHGAGGHSGANVLTF

v_call: TRBV7-2
cdr3_length: 16
j_call: TRBJ2-1
clone_size: few
d_call: NA
cdr3_nt: TGTGCCAGCAGCTTAGCCTACCGGGGGATTTCTGATGAGCAGTTCTTC
cdr3_aa: CASSLAYRGISDEQFF

v_call: TRBV11-3
cdr3_length: 18
j_call: TRBJ2-3
clone_size: NA
d_call: TRBD2
cdr3_nt: TGTGCCAGCAGCTTAGACATTTGGGAGCGGGATTACACAGATACGCAGTATTTT
cdr3_aa: CASSLDIWERDYTDTQYF

v_call: TRBV2
cdr3_length: 15
j_call: TRBJ2-3
clone_size: NA
d_call: NA
cdr3_nt: TGTGCCAGCAGCGCCGGGACCCGAGGTGCAGATACGCAGTATTTT
cdr3_aa: CASSAGTRGADTQYF

v_call: TRBV7-2
cdr3_length: 13
j_call: TRBJ2-2
clone_size: NA
d_call: NA
cdr3_nt: TGTGCCAGCAGCTTAAGCGAGGCCGGGGAGCTGTTTTTT
cdr3_aa: CASSLSEAGELFF

v_call: TRBV5-1
cdr3_length: 15
j_call: TRBJ2-7
clone_size: NA
d_call: NA
cdr3_nt: TGCGCCAGCAGCCCCCGACAAGGGAGCACCTACGAGCAGTACTTC
cdr3_aa: CASSPRQGSTYEQYF

v_call: TRBV6-5
cdr3_length: 15
j_call: TRBJ1-2
clone_size: NA
d_call: NA
cdr3_nt: TGTGCCAGCAGTTATCGGCATTGGAGTAACTATGGCTACACCTTC
cdr3_aa: CASSYRHWSNYGYTF

v_call: TRBV12-3/TRBV12-4
cdr3_length: 17
j_call: TRBJ2-3
clone_size: once
d_call: TRBD1
cdr3_nt: TGTGCCAGCAGTTCGGGACAGGCGAGCCTTAGCACAGATACGCAGTATTTT
cdr3_aa: CASSSGQASLSTDTQYF

v_call: TRBV7-9
cdr3_length: 14
j_call: TRBJ2-1
clone_size: NA
d_call: TRBD1
cdr3_nt: TGTGCCAGCAGCTCCAGGACAGGGTTCGATGAGCAGTTCTTC
cdr3_aa: CASSSRTGFDEQFF

v_call: TRBV7-8
cdr3_length: 18
j_call: TRBJ2-7
clone_size: few
d_call: TRBD2
cdr3_nt: TGTGCCAGCAGCCCGGGACTAGCGGCAATAGGAGGTTCCTACGAGCAGTACTTC
cdr3_aa: CASSPGLAAIGGSYEQYF

v_call: TRBV9
cdr3_length: 13
j_call: TRBJ1-2
clone_size: NA
d_call: TRBD1
cdr3_nt: TGTGCCAGCTCCCCGAACAGGGGTGATGGCTACACCTTC
cdr3_aa: CASSPNRGDGYTF

v_call: TRBV29-1
cdr3_length: 14
j_call: TRBJ2-1
clone_size: NA
d_call: TRBD1
cdr3_nt: TGCAGCGTCGACTGGACAGGGGCATACAATGAGCAGTTCTTC
cdr3_aa: CSVDWTGAYNEQFF

v_call: TRBV7-9
cdr3_length: 15
j_call: TRBJ2-5
clone_size: once
d_call: NA
cdr3_nt: TGTGCCAGCAGCGACCCGACCGCCCGGTGGGGGACCCAGTACTTC
cdr3_aa: CASSDPTARWGTQYF

v_call: TRBV29-1
cdr3_length: 14
j_call: TRBJ1-2
clone_size: NA
d_call: TRBD1
cdr3_nt: TGCAGCGTTGCAACCGGACAGGGGGCAGGGGGCTACACCTTC
cdr3_aa: CSVATGQGAGGYTF

v_call: TRBV20-1
cdr3_length: 14
j_call: TRBJ2-6
clone_size: NA
d_call: NA
cdr3_nt: TGCAGTGCTAGCGCGATTTCTGGGGCCAACGTCCTGACTTTC
cdr3_aa: CSASAISGANVLTF

v_call: TRBV7-9
cdr3_length: 14
j_call: TRBJ2-1
clone_size: many
d_call: TRBD2
cdr3_nt: TGTGCCAGCAGGTCTAGCGGGAGTTCCAATGAGCAGTTCTTC
cdr3_aa: CASRSSGSSNEQFF

v_call: TRBV6-4
cdr3_length: 13
j_call: TRBJ2-1
clone_size: NA
d_call: NA
cdr3_nt: TGTGCCAGCAGTGCCGTCGCACACAATGAGCAGTTCTTC
cdr3_aa: CASSAVAHNEQFF

v_call: TRBV7-2
cdr3_length: 15
j_call: TRBJ2-3
clone_size: few
d_call: NA
cdr3_nt: TGTGCCAGCAGCTTAGGCAGGGCCAGCACAGATACGCAGTATTTT
cdr3_aa: CASSLGRASTDTQYF

v_call: TRBV4-1
cdr3_length: 17
j_call: TRBJ2-7
clone_size: NA
d_call: TRBD1
cdr3_nt: TGCGCCAGCAGCCAAGTCGTAAGGGGGCGGCCCTCCTACGAGCAGTACTTC
cdr3_aa: CASSQVVRGRPSYEQYF

v_call: TRBV20-1
cdr3_length: 14
j_call: TRBJ2-2
clone_size: NA
d_call: NA
cdr3_nt: TGCAGTGCTCGAACAGTGGCCAACACCGGGGAGCTGTTTTTT
cdr3_aa: CSARTVANTGELFF

v_call: TRBV6-5
cdr3_length: 16
j_call: TRBJ2-6
clone_size: few
d_call: NA
cdr3_nt: TGTGCCAGCAGTCGATCGAGGGGGTCTGGGGCCAACGTCCTGACTTTC
cdr3_aa: CASSRSRGSGANVLTF

v_call: TRBV10-3
cdr3_length: 15
j_call: TRBJ1-1
clone_size: NA
d_call: NA
cdr3_nt: TGTGCCATCAGTGAGCCGGGACAAAGTCGAACTGAAGCTTTCTTT
cdr3_aa: CAISEPGQSRTEAFF

v_call: TRBV20-1
cdr3_length: 16
j_call: TRBJ2-5
clone_size: NA
d_call: NA
cdr3_nt: TGCAGTGCTAAGTTAGGCAGTCTCTTCTCCTACAATGAGCAGTACTTC
cdr3_aa: CSAKLGSLFSYNEQYF

v_call: TRBV11-3
cdr3_length: 15
j_call: TRBJ2-3
clone_size: NA
d_call: NA
cdr3_nt: TGTGCCAGCAGCTTAAACGGGCTCTTCACAGATACGCAGTATTTT
cdr3_aa: CASSLNGLFTDTQYF

v_call: TRBV9
cdr3_length: 16
j_call: TRBJ1-4
clone_size: NA
d_call: TRBD1
cdr3_nt: TGTGCCAGCAGCGTTACAGGGGGCTCGACTAATGAAAAACTGTTTTTT
cdr3_aa: CASSVTGGSTNEKLFF

v_call: TRBV6-4
cdr3_length: 13
j_call: TRBJ2-1
clone_size: NA
d_call: NA
cdr3_nt: TGTGCCAGCAGTGAATTTGTGTTCAATGAGCAGTTCTTC
cdr3_aa: CASSEFVFNEQFF

v_call: TRBV5-1
cdr3_length: 17
j_call: TRBJ2-6
clone_size: few
d_call: TRBD1
cdr3_nt: TGCGCCAGCAGCGAGCGACAGGGGCCCTCTGGGGCCAACGTCCTGACTTTC
cdr3_aa: CASSERQGPSGANVLTF

v_call: TRBV10-3
cdr3_length: 15
j_call: TRBJ2-7
clone_size: NA
d_call: NA
cdr3_nt: TGTGCCATCAGTGAGTCGGAGGGAAGATTGTACGAGCAGTACTTC
cdr3_aa: CAISESEGRLYEQYF

v_call: TRBV2
cdr3_length: 17
j_call: TRBJ2-3
clone_size: NA
d_call: TRBD2
cdr3_nt: TGTGCCAGCAGTAGCAGAACTAGCGGGGTGACCACAGATACGCAGTATTTT
cdr3_aa: CASSSRTSGVTTDTQYF

v_call: TRBV10-2
cdr3_length: 13
j_call: TRBJ2-7
clone_size: NA
d_call: NA
cdr3_nt: TGCGCCAGCCTCCGGGACGAGACCTACGAGCAGTACTTC
cdr3_aa: CASLRDETYEQYF

v_call: TRBV11-2
cdr3_length: 15
j_call: TRBJ2-5
clone_size: few
d_call: TRBD2
cdr3_nt: TGTGCCAGCAGCTTGACCCCTCGGGGGGTGGAGACCCAGTACTTC
cdr3_aa: CASSLTPRGVETQYF

v_call: TRBV5-4
cdr3_length: 13
j_call: TRBJ2-7
clone_size: NA
d_call: NA
cdr3_nt: TGTGCCAGCACCGCACCCGGTTTGGACGAGCAGTACTTC
cdr3_aa: CASTAPGLDEQYF

v_call: TRBV7-9
cdr3_length: 15
j_call: TRBJ1-2
clone_size: NA
d_call: NA
cdr3_nt: TGTGCCAGCAGCTTAGGGACACATTTTAACTATGGCTACACCTTC
cdr3_aa: CASSLGTHFNYGYTF

v_call: TRBV9
cdr3_length: 12
j_call: TRBJ2-7
clone_size: few
d_call: NA
cdr3_nt: TGTGCCAGCAGCGTCGGAGGCGACGAGCAGTACTTC
cdr3_aa: CASSVGGDEQYF

v_call: TRBV10-3
cdr3_length: 13
j_call: TRBJ1-1
clone_size: NA
d_call: NA
cdr3_nt: TGTGCCATCAGAATTAGGGGGGACACTGAAGCTTTCTTT
cdr3_aa: CAIRIRGDTEAFF

v_call: TRBV20-1
cdr3_length: 15
j_call: TRBJ2-5
clone_size: many
d_call: NA
cdr3_nt: TGCAGTCCTGTCCGGGGGCGGGGGCTCCAAGAGACCCAGTACTTC
cdr3_aa: CSPVRGRGLQETQYF

v_call: TRBV9
cdr3_length: 16
j_call: TRBJ2-1
clone_size: NA
d_call: TRBD2
cdr3_nt: TGTGCCAGCAGCCCCAGTACTAGCGGGAGTTACAATGAGCAGTTCTTC
cdr3_aa: CASSPSTSGSYNEQFF

v_call: TRBV6-1
cdr3_length: 15
j_call: TRBJ2-7
clone_size: few
d_call: NA
cdr3_nt: TGTGCCAGCAGTGAAGAGGCAGGGTTTTCCTACGAGCAGTACTTC
cdr3_aa: CASSEEAGFSYEQYF

v_call: TRBV5-1
cdr3_length: 12
j_call: TRBJ2-1
clone_size: NA
d_call: NA
cdr3_nt: TGCGCCAGCAGCGAACCCACTGGAGAGCAGTTCTTC
cdr3_aa: CASSEPTGEQFF

v_call: TRBV6-2/TRBV6-3
cdr3_length: 14
j_call: TRBJ2-7
clone_size: NA
d_call: NA
cdr3_nt: TGTGCCAGCAGAAGACACTTAACACCCTACGAGCAGTACTTC
cdr3_aa: CASRRHLTPYEQYF

v_call: TRBV6-2/TRBV6-3
cdr3_length: 14
j_call: TRBJ1-1
clone_size: NA
d_call: NA
cdr3_nt: TGTGCCAGCAGTTACAGCCAGGGAGGCACTGAAGCTTTCTTT
cdr3_aa: CASSYSQGGTEAFF

v_call: TRBV5-1
cdr3_length: 16
j_call: TRBJ2-7
clone_size: NA
d_call: TRBD2
cdr3_nt: TGCGCCAGCAGCTTGGAGGGAGCGGGGGGGGATTACGAGCAGTACTTC
cdr3_aa: CASSLEGAGGDYEQYF

v_call: TRBV7-2
cdr3_length: 17
j_call: TRBJ2-7
clone_size: NA
d_call: NA
cdr3_nt: TGTGCCAGCAGCTTAGCCTTCGGGGGATCGGGGTCATACGAGCAGTACTTC
cdr3_aa: CASSLAFGGSGSYEQYF

v_call: TRBV7-2
cdr3_length: 15
j_call: TRBJ1-6
clone_size: few
d_call: NA
cdr3_nt: TGTGCCAGCAGCTTCGGGACACCCAATAATTCACCCCTCCACTTT
cdr3_aa: CASSFGTPNNSPLHF

v_call: TRBV20-1
cdr3_length: 14
j_call: TRBJ2-7
clone_size: NA
d_call: TRBD2
cdr3_nt: TGCAGTGCTAGGATCCTAGCGGGAGTCAGCGAGCAGTACTTC
cdr3_aa: CSARILAGVSEQYF

v_call: TRBV6-5
cdr3_length: 16
j_call: TRBJ2-1
clone_size: NA
d_call: TRBD1
cdr3_nt: TGTGCCAGCCTCCAATCTATAGGGACAGGAATAAATGAGCAGTTCTTC
cdr3_aa: CASLQSIGTGINEQFF

v_call: TRBV7-6
cdr3_length: 14
j_call: TRBJ1-2
clone_size: NA
d_call: NA
cdr3_nt: TGTGCCAGCAGCCAACGACAGGACGGTGGTGGCTACACCTTC
cdr3_aa: CASSQRQDGGGYTF

v_call: TRBV20-1
cdr3_length: 12
j_call: TRBJ1-1
clone_size: NA
d_call: TRBD1
cdr3_nt: TGCAGTGCCCAACAGGGGGGGAGAGAAGCTTTCTTT
cdr3_aa: CSAQQGGREAFF

v_call: TRBV28
cdr3_length: 13
j_call: TRBJ1-2
clone_size: NA
d_call: TRBD1
cdr3_nt: TGTGCCAGTGAATCGACAGGGAGCTATGGCTACACCTTC
cdr3_aa: CASESTGSYGYTF

v_call: TRBV27
cdr3_length: 17
j_call: TRBJ2-3
clone_size: NA
d_call: TRBD2
cdr3_nt: TGTGCCAGCAGTTCAGAAAGCGGGAGGGCCTTCACAGATACGCAGTATTTT
cdr3_aa: CASSSESGRAFTDTQYF

v_call: TRBV4-3
cdr3_length: 16
j_call: TRBJ1-2
clone_size: NA
d_call: NA
cdr3_nt: TGCGCCAGCAGCCAAGATCTCGGAGCTAAAAGAGGGCCCTACACCTTC
cdr3_aa: CASSQDLGAKRGPYTF

v_call: TRBV25-1
cdr3_length: 13
j_call: TRBJ2-1
clone_size: NA
d_call: NA
cdr3_nt: TGTGCCAGCAGTGACAGGACCCTCAATGAGCAGTTCTTC
cdr3_aa: CASSDRTLNEQFF

v_call: TRBV5-1
cdr3_length: 14
j_call: TRBJ1-2
clone_size: few
d_call: NA
cdr3_nt: TGCGCCAGCAGCTCGTCCCAGGGGAAAAGTGGCTACACCTTC
cdr3_aa: CASSSSQGKSGYTF

v_call: TRBV28
cdr3_length: 16
j_call: TRBJ2-1
clone_size: NA
d_call: NA
cdr3_nt: TGTGCCAGCAGTTTACCACAAAGGGAGGCCTACAATGAGCAGTTCTTC
cdr3_aa: CASSLPQREAYNEQFF

v_call: TRBV12-3/TRBV12-4
cdr3_length: 17
j_call: TRBJ2-1
clone_size: few
d_call: TRBD2
cdr3_nt: TGTGCCAGCAGTTTAAGGGGAATGACTAGCCCGGCCAATGAGCAGTTCTTC
cdr3_aa: CASSLRGMTSPANEQFF

v_call: TRBV7-9
cdr3_length: 16
j_call: TRBJ2-2
clone_size: NA
d_call: NA
cdr3_nt: TGTGCCGGGACGAGGAGAGCCCGGGATCAAATGGGGGAGCTGTTTTTT
cdr3_aa: CAGTRRARDQMGELFF